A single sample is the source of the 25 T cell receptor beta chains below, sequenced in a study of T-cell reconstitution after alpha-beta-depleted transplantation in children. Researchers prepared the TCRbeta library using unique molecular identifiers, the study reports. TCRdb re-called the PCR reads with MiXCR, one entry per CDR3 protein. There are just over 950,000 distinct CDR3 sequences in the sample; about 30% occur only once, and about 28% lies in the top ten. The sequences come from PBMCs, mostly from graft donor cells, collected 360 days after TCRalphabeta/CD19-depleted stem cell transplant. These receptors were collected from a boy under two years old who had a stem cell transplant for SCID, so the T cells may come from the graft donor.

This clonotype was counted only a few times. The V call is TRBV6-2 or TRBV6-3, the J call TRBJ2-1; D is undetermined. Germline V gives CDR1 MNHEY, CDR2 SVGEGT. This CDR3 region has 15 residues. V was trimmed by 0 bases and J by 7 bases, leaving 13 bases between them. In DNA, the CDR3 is TGTGCCAGCAGTTACTCAGCGTACAGCGAAAATGAGCAGTTCTTC. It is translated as CASSYSAYSENEQFF.

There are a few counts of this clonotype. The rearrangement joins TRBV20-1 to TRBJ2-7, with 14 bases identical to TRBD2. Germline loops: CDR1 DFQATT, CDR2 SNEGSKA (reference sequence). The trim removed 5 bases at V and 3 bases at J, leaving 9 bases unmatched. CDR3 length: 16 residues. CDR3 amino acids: CSALDPGTSGGYEQYF. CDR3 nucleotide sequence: TGCAGTGCTCTCGATCCCGGGACTAGCGGGGGCTACGAGCAGTACTTC.

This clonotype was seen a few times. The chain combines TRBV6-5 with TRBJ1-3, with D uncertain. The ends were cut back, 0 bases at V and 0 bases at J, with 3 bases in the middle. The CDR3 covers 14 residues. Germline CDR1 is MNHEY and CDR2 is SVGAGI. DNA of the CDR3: TGTGCCAGCAGTTACTCTTTCTCTGGAAACACCATATATTTT. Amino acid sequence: CASSYSFSGNTIYF.

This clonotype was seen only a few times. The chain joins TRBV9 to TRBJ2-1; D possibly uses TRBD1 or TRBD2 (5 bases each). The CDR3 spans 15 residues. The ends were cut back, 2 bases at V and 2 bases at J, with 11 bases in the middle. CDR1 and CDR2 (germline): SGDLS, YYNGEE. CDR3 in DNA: TGTGCCAGCAGCGTCTCCGGGACCCCCTACAATGAGCAGTTCTTC. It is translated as CASSVSGTPYNEQFF. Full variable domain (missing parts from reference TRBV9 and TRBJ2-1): DSGVTQTPKHLITATGQRVTLRCSPRSGDLSVYWYQQSLDQGLQFLIQYYNGEERAKGNILERFSAQQFPDLHSELNLSSLELGDSALYFCASSVSGTPYNEQFFGPGTRLTVL.

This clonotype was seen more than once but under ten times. Written as DNA, the CDR3 is TGCAGCGTTGAAGACACGGGACAGGGGGCCCCTGAAGCTTTCTTT. This codes for CSVEDTGQGAPEAFF. J is TRBJ1-1 and V is TRBV29-1; 12 nucleotides line up with TRBD1. Per the germline V gene, CDR1 is SQVTM and CDR2 is ANQGSEA. J was trimmed by 6 bases and V by 0 bases; bases with no gene match: 5. This CDR3 spans 15 amino acids.

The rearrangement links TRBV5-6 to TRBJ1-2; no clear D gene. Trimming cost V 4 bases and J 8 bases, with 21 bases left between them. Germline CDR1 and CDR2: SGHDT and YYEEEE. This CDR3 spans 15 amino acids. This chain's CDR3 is CASSHDEAYLRGYTF. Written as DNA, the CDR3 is TGTGCCAGCAGCCATGACGAAGCCTATCTTAGGGGCTACACCTTC.

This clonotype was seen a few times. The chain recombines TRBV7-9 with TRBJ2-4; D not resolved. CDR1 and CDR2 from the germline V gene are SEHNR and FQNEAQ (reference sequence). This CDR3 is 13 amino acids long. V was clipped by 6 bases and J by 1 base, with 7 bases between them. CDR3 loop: CASSGGAKNIQYF. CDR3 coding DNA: TGTGCCAGCAGTGGCGGCGCCAAAAACATTCAGTACTTC. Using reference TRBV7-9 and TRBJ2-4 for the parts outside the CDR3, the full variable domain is DTGVSQNPRHKITKRGQNVTFRCDPISEHNRLYWYRQTLGQGPEFLTYFQNEAQLEKSRLLSDRFSAERPKGSFSTLEIQRTEQGDSAMYLCASSGGAKNIQYFGAGTRLSVL.

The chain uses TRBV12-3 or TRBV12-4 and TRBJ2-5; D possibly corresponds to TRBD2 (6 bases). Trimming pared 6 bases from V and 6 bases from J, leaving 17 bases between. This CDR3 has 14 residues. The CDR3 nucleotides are TGTGCCAGCAGCCCCAGCGGAGGGTTTAAGACCCAGTACTTC. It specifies CASSPSGGFKTQYF.

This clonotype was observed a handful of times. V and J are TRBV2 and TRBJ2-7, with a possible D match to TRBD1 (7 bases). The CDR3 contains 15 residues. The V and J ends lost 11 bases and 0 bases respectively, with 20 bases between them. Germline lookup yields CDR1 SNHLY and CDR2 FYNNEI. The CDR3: CAPHRRGQFSYEQYF. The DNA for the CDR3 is TGTGCCCCACACCGGAGGGGACAGTTCTCCTACGAGCAGTACTTC.

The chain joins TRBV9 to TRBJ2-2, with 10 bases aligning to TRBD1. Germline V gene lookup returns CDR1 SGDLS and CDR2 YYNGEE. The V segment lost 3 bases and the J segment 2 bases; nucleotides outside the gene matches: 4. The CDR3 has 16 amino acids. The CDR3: CASSARQGANTGELFF. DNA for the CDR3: TGTGCCAGCAGCGCCCGACAGGGGGCCAACACCGGGGAGCTGTTTTTT.

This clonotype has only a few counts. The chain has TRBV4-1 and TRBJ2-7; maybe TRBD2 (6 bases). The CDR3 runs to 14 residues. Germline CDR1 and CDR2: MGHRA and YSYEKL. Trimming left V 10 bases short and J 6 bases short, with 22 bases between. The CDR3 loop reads CATSLEGRAGEQYF. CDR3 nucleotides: TGCGCCACCTCCCTGGAGGGCCGTGCCGGCGAGCAGTACTTC.

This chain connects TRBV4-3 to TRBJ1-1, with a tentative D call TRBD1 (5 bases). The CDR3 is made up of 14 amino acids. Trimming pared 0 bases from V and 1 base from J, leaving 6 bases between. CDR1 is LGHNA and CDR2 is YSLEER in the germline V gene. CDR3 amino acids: CASSQDGTNTEAFF. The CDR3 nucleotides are TGCGCCAGCAGCCAAGATGGGACGAACACTGAAGCTTTCTTT.

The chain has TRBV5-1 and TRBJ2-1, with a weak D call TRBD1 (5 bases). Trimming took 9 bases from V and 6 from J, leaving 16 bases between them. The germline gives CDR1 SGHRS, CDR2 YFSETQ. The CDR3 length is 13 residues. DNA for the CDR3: TGCGCCACCGCGACACAGGATAGCAATGAGCAGTTCTTC. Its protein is CATATQDSNEQFF.

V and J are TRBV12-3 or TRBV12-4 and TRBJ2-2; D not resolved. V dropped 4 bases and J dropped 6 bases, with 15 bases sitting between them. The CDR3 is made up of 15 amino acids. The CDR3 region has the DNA TGTGCCAGCAGTTCAATGTCTAAGTCCTCCGGGGAGCTGTTTTTT. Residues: CASSSMSKSSGELFF.

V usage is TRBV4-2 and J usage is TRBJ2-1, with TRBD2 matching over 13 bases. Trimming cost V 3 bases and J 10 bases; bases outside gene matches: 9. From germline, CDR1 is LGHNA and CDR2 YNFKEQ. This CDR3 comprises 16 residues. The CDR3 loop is CASSQGGLAGMGEQFF. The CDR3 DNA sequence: TGTGCCAGCAGCCAGGGGGGACTAGCGGGGATGGGGGAGCAGTTCTTC.

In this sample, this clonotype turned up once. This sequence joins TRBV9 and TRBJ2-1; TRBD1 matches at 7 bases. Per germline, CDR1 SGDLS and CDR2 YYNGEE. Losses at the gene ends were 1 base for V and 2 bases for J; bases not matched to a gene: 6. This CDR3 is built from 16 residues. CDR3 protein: CASSVRGDRTYNEQFF. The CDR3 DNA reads TGTGCCAGCAGCGTACGAGGGGACAGAACCTACAATGAGCAGTTCTTC.

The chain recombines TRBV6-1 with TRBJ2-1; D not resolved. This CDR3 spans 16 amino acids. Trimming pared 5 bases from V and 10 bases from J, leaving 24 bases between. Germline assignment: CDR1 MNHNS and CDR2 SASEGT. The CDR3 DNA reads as TGTGCCAGCAGTCCTACCGTGGAAATGACAACAGTGGAGCAGTTCTTC. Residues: CASSPTVEMTTVEQFF.

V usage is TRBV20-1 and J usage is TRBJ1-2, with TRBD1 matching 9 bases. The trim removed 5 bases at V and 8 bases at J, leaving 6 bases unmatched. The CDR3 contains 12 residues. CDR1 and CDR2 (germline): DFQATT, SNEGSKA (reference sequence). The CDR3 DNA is TGCAGTGCTGATACAGGGGGCGCGGGCTACACCTTC. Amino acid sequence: CSADTGGAGYTF.

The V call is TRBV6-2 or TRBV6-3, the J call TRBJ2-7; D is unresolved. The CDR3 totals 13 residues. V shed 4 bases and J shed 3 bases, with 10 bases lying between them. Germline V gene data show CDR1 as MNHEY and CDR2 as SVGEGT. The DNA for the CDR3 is TGTGCCAGCAGTTTTAACAGCTTCTACGAGCAGTACTTC. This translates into CASSFNSFYEQYF.

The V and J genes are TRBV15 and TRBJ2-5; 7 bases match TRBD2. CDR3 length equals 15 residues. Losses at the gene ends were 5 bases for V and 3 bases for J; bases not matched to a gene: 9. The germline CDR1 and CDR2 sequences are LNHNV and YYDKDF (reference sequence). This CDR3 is CATSGLVRAEETQYF. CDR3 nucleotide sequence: TGTGCCACCAGCGGACTAGTTAGGGCCGAAGAGACCCAGTACTTC.

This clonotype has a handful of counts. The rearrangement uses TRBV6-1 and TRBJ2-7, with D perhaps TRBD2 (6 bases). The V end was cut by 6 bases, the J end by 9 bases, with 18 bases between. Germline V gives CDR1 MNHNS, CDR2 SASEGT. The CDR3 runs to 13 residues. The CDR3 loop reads CASSELGGEVQYF. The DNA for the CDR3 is TGTGCCAGCAGCGAATTGGGGGGAGAAGTGCAGTACTTC.

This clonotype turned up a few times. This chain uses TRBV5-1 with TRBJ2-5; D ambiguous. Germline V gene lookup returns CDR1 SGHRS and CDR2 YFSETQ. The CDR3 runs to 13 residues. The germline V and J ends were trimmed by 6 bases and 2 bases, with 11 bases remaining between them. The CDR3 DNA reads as TGCGCCAGCACCGTCTCCCCTCAAGAGACCCAGTACTTC. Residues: CASTVSPQETQYF.

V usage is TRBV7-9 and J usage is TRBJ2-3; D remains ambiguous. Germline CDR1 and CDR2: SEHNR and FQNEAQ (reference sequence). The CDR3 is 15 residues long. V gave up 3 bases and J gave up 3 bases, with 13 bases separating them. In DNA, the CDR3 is TGTGCCAGCAGCTTCTGGGTCTCACGTACAGATACGCAGTATTTT. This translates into CASSFWVSRTDTQYF.

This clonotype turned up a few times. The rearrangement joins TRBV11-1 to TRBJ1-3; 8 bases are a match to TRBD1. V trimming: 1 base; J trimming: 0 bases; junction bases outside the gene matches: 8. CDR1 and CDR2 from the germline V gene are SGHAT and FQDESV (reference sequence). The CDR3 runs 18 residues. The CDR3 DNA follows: TGTGCCAGCAGCTTAGGACAGGGGACGGGAGTCTCTGGAAACACCATATATTTT. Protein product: CASSLGQGTGVSGNTIYF.

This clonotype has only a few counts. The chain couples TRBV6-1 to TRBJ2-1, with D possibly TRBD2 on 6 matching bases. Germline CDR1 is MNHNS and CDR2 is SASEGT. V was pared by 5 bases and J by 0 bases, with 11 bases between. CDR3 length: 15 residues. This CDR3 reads CASSLHGGSYNEQFF. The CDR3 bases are TGTGCCAGCAGTCTTCACGGGGGCTCCTACAATGAGCAGTTCTTC.